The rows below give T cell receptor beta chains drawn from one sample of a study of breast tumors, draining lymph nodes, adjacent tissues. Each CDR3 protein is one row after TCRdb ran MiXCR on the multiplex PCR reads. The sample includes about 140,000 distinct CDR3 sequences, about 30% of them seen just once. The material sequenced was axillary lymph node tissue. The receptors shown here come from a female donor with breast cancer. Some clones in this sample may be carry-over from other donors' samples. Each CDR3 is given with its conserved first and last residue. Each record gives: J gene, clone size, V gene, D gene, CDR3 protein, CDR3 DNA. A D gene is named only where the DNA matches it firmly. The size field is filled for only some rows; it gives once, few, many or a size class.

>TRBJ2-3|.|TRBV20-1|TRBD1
CSARAGTGGIDTQYF
TGCAGTGCCCGGGCCGGGACAGGGGGCATAGATACGCAGTATTTT
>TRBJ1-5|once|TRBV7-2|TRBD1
CASSLGQGALSNQPQHF
TGTGCCAGCAGCTTGGGACAGGGGGCGCTTAGCAATCAGCCCCAGCATTTT
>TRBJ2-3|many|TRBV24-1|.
CATSDGSTDTQYF
TGTGCCACCAGTGATGGAAGCACAGATACGCAGTATTTT
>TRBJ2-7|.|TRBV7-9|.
CASSLEVSPYEQCF
TGTGCCAGCAGCTTAGAGGTCAGCCCCTACGAGCAGTGCTTC
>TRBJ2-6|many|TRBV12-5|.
CASGPLAPPSGANVLTF
TGTGCTAGTGGTCCCCTGGCCCCACCCTCTGGGGCCAACGTCCTGACTTTC
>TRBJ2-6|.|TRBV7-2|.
CASSLDVGSGANVLTF
TGTGCCAGCAGCTTAGACGTGGGCTCTGGGGCCAACGTCCTGACTTTC
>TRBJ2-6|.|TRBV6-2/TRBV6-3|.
CASRPPGSTGANVLTF
TGTGCCAGCCGGCCTCCGGGGAGCACTGGGGCCAACGTCCTGACTTTC
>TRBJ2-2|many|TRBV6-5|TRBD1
CASRHEGAGGELFF
TGTGCCAGCAGACACGAGGGGGCTGGCGGGGAGCTGTTTTTT
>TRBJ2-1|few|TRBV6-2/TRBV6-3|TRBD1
CASRTYTGDSYNEQFF
TGTGCCAGCAGAACGTACACAGGGGACTCCTACAATGAGCAGTTCTTC
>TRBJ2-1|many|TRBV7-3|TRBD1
CASSPTGTGVSNEQFF
TGTGCCAGCAGCCCAACCGGGACAGGCGTTTCGAATGAGCAGTTCTTC
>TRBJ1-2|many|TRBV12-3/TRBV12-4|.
CASSLSAGQNYGYTF
TGTGCCAGCAGTTTATCGGCTGGACAGAACTATGGCTACACCTTC
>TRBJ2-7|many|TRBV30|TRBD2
CAWAGFERGQLYF
TGTGCCTGGGCAGGGTTCGAGCGGGGCCAGCTGTACTTC
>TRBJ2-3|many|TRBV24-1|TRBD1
CATGTGGTDTQYF
TGTGCCACCGGGACAGGGGGAACAGATACGCAGTATTTT
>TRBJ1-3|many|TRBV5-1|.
CASRRAGGNTIYF
TGCGCCAGCAGAAGGGCAGGGGGAAACACCATATATTTT
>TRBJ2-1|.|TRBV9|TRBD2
CASSPPAGGTINAQFF
TGTGCCAGCTCACCACCGGCGGGGGGCACCATAAATGCGCAGTTCTTC
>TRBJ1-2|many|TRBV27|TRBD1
CASSSGTGDYGYTF
TGTGCCAGCAGTTCTGGGACAGGCGACTATGGCTACACCTTC
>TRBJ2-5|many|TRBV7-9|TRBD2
CASSLPGTNQETQYF
TGTGCCAGCAGCTTACCCGGGACTAACCAAGAGACCCAGTACTTC
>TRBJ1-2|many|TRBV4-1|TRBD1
CASSQLGQGRSYTF
TGCGCCAGCAGCCAATTGGGACAGGGTAGGAGCTACACCTTC
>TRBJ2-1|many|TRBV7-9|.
CASSLEARSPHNEQFF
TGTGCCAGCAGCTTAGAGGCGCGTTCCCCCCACAATGAGCAGTTCTTC
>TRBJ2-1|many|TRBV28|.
CASRSGASRNEQFF
TGTGCCAGCAGGTCAGGGGCTAGCCGCAATGAGCAGTTCTTC
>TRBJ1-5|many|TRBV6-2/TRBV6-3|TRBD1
CASGQGFFSNQPQHF
TGTGCCAGTGGACAGGGGTTTTTTAGCAATCAGCCCCAGCATTTT
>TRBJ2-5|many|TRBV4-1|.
CASSGAGKGKQETQYF
TGCGCCAGCAGCGGGGCTGGGAAGGGGAAACAAGAGACCCAGTACTTC
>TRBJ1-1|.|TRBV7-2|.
CASTNLNNPGVDTEAFF
TGTGCCAGCACCAACTTAAACAACCCAGGAGTCGACACTGAAGCTTTCTTT
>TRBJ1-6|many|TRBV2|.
CASSETGNNSPLHF
TGTGCCAGCAGTGAAACAGGGAATAATTCACCCCTCCACTTT
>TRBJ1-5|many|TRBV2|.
CASSRADPTFYSNQPQHF
TGTGCCAGCAGTCGGGCGGACCCTACTTTTTATAGCAATCAGCCCCAGCATTTT
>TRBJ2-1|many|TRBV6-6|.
CASSHSAGQFF
TGTGCCAGCAGTCACTCCGCAGGGCAGTTCTTC
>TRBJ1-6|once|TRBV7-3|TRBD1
CASSPIQGAFPPLHF
TGTGCCAGCAGCCCTATACAGGGGGCTTTTCCACCCCTCCACTTT
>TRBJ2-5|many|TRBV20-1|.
CSARDRRTAQETQYF
TGCAGTGCTAGAGATCGGCGGACAGCCCAAGAGACCCAGTACTTC
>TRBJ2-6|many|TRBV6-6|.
CASSHGMGAGANVLTF
TGTGCCAGCAGCCATGGAATGGGCGCTGGGGCCAACGTCCTGACTTTC
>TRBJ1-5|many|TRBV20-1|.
CSARDAVGSTNQPQHF
TGCAGTGCTAGAGACGCTGTCGGGTCTACGAATCAGCCCCAGCATTTT
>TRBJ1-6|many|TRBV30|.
CAWTAGGRDNSPLHF
TGTGCCTGGACTGCCGGGGGTCGAGATAATTCACCCCTCCACTTT
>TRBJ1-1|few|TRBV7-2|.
CASSLGRGYTEAFF
TGTGCCAGCAGCTTAGGTAGGGGGTACACTGAAGCTTTCTTT
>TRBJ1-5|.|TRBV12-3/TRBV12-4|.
CASSFDQETQHF
TGTGCCAGCAGTTTCGACCAAGAGACCCAGCATTTT
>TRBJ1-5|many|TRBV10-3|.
CAISVGRDNQPQHF
TGTGCCATCAGTGTAGGCAGAGACAATCAGCCCCAGCATTTT
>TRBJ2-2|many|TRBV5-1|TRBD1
CASSWTGVLNTGELFF
TGCGCCAGCAGCTGGACAGGGGTACTTAACACCGGGGAGCTGTTTTTT
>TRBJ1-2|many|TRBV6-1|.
CASSDPGLVRGHYGYTF
TGTGCCAGCAGTGACCCCGGGTTAGTACGGGGACACTATGGCTACACCTTC
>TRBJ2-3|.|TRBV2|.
CASTRRQYRDSTQYF
TGTGCCAGCACCAGGAGGCAATATAGGGACTCTACGCAGTATTTT